This record covers a single TCR beta chain. This receptor's antigen is unknown. There are no base qualities to consult, and no much larger clone falls within one base. These data originate in a study of CD8 T cells in Susac syndrome (dated by TCRdb to about 2019). Broadly, across the study: The study used repertoire sequencing to test whether antigen drove CD8+ T cell activation and differentiation in Susac syndrome. The clonality of the CD8+ T cell repertoire was compared across 12 healthy donors, around 14 Susac syndrome patients and roughly 15 multiple sclerosis patients.

Reading the germline V gene (reference sequence) gives CDR1 LNHDA and CDR2 SQIVND. The CDR3, cysteine through phenylalanine, is 15 amino acids long. The kept DNA is CDR3 alone, 45 bases in frame from the first base. Trimming costs V 5 bases and J 5 bases, and their ends lie 15 bases apart. RNA was extracted using the RNeasy kit, and roughly 0.45 to 1 microgram was reverse transcribed with random hexamers. The immunoSEQ multiplex PCR assay, covering 54 Vbeta and 13 Jbeta segments, was used to amplify TCR beta CDR3 regions. PCR amplification bias was corrected by using a synthetic template baseline for primer optimization and computational correction. The study's processing was this. Reads were annotated to V, D and J genes according to IMGT and were analyzed with immunoSEQ Analyzer, with only productive sequences retained. Clonality was calculated as one minus the Shannon entropy normalized by log2 of the number of productive unique sequences. Public and private clones were assessed among the 100 most prevalent clones of each patient and control. Clones were defined as Susac-specific when absent from the healthy and MS cohorts, from 1052 published viral clones and from other ImmuneACCESS disease sequences. TCRdb itself trimmed the public reads at Q25 with fastp, ran MiXCR and retained productive beta chains. Merged by CDR3 protein, the rows form single entries marked with the most common genes and DNA. TCRdb assigned the V and J calls; the authors' analysis was not used. This sample gives around 130,000 distinct CDR3 sequences in total; 80% to 85% of them show up just once. Roughly 0.48% of the sample comes from the top ten.

What the research found in general, with its limitations: The number of individuals in the TCR sequencing and HLA analysis was acknowledged as relatively small.

High-throughput TCR beta sequencing profiled peripheral blood CD8+ and CD4+ T cells from healthy donors, Susac syndrome patients and multiple sclerosis patients. The multiple sclerosis controls were treatment-naive patients who had stable or active relapsing-remitting disease and met the revised McDonald criteria. Bulk CD8+ and CD4+ T cells were purified magnetically by negative isolation, whereas CD8+ TEMRA cells were enriched by FACS. Blood was collected in EDTA tubes and processed within 24 hours, with PBMCs isolated through density gradient centrifugation. PBMCs intended for TCR sequencing were cryopreserved in liquid nitrogen and thawed later in a water bath at 37 degrees C. A purity of at least 90% was achieved for sorted or isolated CD4+, CD8+ and CD8+ TEMRA cells.

The sample taken for sequencing was CD8+ T cells from PBMCs. Recombination connected TRBV19 to TRBJ2-2, with a weak D call of TRBD1 (5 bases match). This clonotype originated in a human donor with multiple sclerosis. The DNA reads TGTGCCAGTAGTGCATTGGGGCGAGAGACCGGGGAGCTGTTTTTT. Translated, it gives CASSALGRETGELFF.